This T cell receptor (beta chain) came from a study of blood T cell repertoires in COVID-19. Study-wide background: Whether acute or convalescent, the COVID-19 samples came from the United States, Italy and Spain. T cells, B-cell-depleted T cells, or PBMCs provided the cDNA or gDNA that served as material.

Original data processing: The assay estimated nucleated cells by amplifying reference gene primers. Clones were read by immunoSEQ multiplex PCR, and TCRdb kept only the in-frame ones, dropping some. V, J and clone size are taken as reported in that table, and D and trimming were inferred from the DNA itself. The sample has 100,000 to 150,000 clones, 88% seen once. The germline V gene has CDR1 MNHEY and CDR2 SVGAGI. This CDR3 has 14 amino acids. V gave up 10 bases and J gave up 5 bases, with 17 bases separating them. The TCR comes from a man aged 50 to 59 with acute or convalescent COVID-19. The chain joins TRBV6-5 to TRBJ2-2, with D tentatively TRBD1 (5 bases). Input material: peripheral blood. As DNA, the CDR3 is TGTGCCACCCGTCCTGGACAAAGAACCGGGGAGCTGTTTTTT. Its translation is CATRPGQRTGELFF.